The entry below gives a single TCR beta chain sequence along with its context. This sample stems from a study of cytomegalovirus exposure and HLA in healthy donors. PCR amplification relied on 60 Vbeta primers (plus 13 Jbeta primers). Clones were sequenced by immunoSEQ multiplex PCR, and TCRdb holds only the in-frame ones, with some missing. The repertoire holds about 180,000 clones, 78% seen once, with approximately 13% in the top ten. Trimming removed 1 base at V and 5 bases at J, with 5 bases between. Germline CDR1 LNHNV, CDR2 YYDKDF (reference sequence). The CDR3 spans 12 residues. The chain carries TRBV15 and TRBJ1-2; the D is unclear. The receptor's source is a woman aged 45-65 years in good health and CMV-seropositive. The sequenced sample was PBMCs. The CDR3 protein is CATSRGGYGYTF. In DNA form, the CDR3 reads TGTGCCACCAGCAGAGGCGGATATGGCTACACCTTC.